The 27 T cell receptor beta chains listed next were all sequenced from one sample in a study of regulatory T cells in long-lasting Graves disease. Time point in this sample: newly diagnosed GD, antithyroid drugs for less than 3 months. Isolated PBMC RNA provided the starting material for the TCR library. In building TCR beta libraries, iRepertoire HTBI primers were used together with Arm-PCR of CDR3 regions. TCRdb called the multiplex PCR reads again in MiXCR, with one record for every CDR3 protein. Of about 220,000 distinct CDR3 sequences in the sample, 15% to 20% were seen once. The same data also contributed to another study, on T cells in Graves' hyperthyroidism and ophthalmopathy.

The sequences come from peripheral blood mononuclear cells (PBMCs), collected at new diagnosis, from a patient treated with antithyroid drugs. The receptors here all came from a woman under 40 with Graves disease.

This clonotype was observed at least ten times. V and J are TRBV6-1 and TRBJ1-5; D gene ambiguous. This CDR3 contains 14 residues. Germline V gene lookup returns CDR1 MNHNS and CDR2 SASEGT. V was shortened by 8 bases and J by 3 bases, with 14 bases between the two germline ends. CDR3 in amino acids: CASGQQGNNQPQHF. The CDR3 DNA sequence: TGTGCCAGCGGCCAGCAAGGGAACAATCAGCCCCAGCATTTT.

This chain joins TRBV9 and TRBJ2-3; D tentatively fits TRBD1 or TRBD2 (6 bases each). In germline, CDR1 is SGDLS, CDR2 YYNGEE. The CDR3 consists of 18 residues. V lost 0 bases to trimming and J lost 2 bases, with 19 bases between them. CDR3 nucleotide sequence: TGTGCCAGCAGCGTAGATTCGGGGGCGGGACATACCACAGATACGCAGTATTTT. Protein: CASSVDSGAGHTTDTQYF.

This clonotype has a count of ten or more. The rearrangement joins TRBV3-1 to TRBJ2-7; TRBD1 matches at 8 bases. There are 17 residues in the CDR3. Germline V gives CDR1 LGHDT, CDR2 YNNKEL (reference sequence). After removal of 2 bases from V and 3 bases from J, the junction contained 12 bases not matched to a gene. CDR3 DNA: TGTGCCAGCAGCCAACCCTCGACAGGGGCGGAGCGCTACGAGCAGTACTTC. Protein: CASSQPSTGAERYEQYF.

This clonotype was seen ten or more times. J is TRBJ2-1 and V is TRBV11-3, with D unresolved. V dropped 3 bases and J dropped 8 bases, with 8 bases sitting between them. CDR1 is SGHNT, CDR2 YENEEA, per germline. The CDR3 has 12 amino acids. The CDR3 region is CASSFPSDEQFF. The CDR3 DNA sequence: TGTGCCAGCAGCTTCCCTTCTGATGAGCAGTTCTTC.

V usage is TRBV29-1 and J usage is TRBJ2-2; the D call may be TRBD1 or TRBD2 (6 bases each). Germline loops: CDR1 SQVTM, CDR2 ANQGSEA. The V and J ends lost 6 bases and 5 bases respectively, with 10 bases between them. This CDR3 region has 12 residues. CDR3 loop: CSVRGGTGELFF. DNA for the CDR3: TGCAGCGTCAGAGGGGGGACCGGGGAGCTGTTTTTT.

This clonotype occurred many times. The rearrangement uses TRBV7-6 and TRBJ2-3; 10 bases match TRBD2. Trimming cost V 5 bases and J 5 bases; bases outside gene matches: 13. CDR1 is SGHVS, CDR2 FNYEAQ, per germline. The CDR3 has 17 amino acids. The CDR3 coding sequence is TGTGCCAGCAGCCAGGGGGCTAGCGGGAGATTGGTAGATACGCAGTATTTT. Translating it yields CASSQGASGRLVDTQYF.

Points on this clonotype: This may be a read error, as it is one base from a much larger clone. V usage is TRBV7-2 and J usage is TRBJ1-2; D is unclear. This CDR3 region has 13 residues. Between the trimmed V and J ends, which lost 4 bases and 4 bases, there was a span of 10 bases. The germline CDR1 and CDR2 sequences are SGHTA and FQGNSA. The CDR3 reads CASSYRPSYGYTF. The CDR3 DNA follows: TGTGCCAGCAGCTACAGACCGTCCTATGGCTACACCTTC.

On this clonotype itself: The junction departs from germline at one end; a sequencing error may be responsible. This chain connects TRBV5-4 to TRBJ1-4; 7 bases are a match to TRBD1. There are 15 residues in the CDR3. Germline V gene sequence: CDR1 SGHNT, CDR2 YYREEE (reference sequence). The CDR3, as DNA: TGTGCCAGCAGCTCCGGGACAGAGGTTGGAGAAAAACTGCTTTTT. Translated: CASSSGTEVGEKLLF.

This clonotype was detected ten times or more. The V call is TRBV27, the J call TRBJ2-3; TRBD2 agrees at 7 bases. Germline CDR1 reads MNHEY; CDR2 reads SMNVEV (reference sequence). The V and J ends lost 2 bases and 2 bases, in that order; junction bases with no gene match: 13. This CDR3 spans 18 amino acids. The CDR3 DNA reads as TGTGCCAGCAGTTTACCGCCCCGGGGGACTACCACCACAGATACGCAGTATTTT. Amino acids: CASSLPPRGTTTTDTQYF.

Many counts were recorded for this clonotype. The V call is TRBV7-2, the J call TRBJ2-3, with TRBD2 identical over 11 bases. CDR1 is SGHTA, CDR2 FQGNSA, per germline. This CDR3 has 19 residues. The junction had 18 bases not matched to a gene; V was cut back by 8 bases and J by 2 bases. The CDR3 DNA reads TGTGCCAGCCCTTATCGATCGGGGACTAGCGGTACGCACACAGATACGCAGTATTTT. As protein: CASPYRSGTSGTHTDTQYF.

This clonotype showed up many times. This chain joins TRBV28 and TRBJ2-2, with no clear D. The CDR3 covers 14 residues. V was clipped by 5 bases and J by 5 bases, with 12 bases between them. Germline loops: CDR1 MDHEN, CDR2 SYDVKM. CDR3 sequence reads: CASSPLSTTGELFF. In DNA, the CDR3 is TGTGCCAGCAGTCCCCTTTCGACAACCGGGGAGCTGTTTTTT.

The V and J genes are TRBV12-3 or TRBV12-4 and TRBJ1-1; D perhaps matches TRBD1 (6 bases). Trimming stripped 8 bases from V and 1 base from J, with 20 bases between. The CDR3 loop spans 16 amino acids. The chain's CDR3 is CASSPWGGRRNTEAFF. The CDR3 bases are TGTGCCAGCTCGCCTTGGGGGGGCCGACGGAACACTGAAGCTTTCTTT.

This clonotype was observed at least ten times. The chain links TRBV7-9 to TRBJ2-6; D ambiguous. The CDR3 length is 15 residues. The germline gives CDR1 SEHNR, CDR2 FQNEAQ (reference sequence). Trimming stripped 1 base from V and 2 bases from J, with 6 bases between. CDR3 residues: CASSLGQPGANVLTF. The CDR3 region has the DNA TGTGCCAGCAGCTTAGGGCAGCCTGGGGCCAACGTCCTGACTTTC. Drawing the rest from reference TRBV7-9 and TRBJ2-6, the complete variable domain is DTGVSQNPRHKITKRGQNVTFRCDPISEHNRLYWYRQTLGQGPEFLTYFQNEAQLEKSRLLSDRFSAERPKGSFSTLEIQRTEQGDSAMYLCASSLGQPGANVLTFGAGSRLTVL.

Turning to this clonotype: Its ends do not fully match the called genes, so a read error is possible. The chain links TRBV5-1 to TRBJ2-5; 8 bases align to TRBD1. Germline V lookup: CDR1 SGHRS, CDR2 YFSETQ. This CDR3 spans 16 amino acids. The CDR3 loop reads CASSSVPDRGEEIQYF. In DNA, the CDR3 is TGCGCCAGCAGTTCCGTCCCCGACAGGGGAGAAGAGATCCAGTACTTC. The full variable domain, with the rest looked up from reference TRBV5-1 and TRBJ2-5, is KAGVTQTPRYLIKTRGQQVTLSCSPISGHRSVSWYQQTPGQGLQFLFEYFSETQRNKGNFPGRFSGRQFSNSRSEMNVSTLELGDSALYLCASSSVPDRGEEIQYFGPGTRLLVL.

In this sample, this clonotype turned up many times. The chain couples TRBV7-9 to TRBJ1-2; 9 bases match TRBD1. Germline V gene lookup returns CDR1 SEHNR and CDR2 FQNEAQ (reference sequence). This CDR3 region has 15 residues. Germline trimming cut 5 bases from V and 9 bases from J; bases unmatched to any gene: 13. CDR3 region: CASSRGDRAESSYTF. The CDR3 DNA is TGTGCCAGCAGCCGGGGGGACAGGGCGGAGTCGAGCTACACCTTC.

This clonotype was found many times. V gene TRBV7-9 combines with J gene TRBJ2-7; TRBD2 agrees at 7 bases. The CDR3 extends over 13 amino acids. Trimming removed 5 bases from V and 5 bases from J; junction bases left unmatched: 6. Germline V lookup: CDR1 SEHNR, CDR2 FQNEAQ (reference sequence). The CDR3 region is CASSAPGRDEQYF. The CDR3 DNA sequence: TGTGCCAGCAGCGCCCCGGGGAGGGACGAGCAGTACTTC.

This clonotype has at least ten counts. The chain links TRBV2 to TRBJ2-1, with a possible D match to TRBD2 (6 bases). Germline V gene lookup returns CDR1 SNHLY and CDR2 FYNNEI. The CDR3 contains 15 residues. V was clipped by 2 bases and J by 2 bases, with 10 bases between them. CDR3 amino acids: CASSEMTRTYNEQFF. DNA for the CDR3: TGTGCCAGCAGTGAAATGACTAGAACCTACAATGAGCAGTTCTTC.

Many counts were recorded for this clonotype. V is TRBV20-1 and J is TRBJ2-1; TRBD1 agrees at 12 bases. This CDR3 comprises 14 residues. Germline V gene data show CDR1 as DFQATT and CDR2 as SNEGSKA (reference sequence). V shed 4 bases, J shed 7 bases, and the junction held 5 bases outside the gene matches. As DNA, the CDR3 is TGCAGTGCTAACTTGGGACAGGGGGCTAATGAGCAGTTCTTC. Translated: CSANLGQGANEQFF.

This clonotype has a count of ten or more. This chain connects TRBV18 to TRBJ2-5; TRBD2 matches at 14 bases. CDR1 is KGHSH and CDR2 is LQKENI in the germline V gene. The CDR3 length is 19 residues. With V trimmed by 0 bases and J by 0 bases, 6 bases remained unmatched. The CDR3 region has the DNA TGTGCCAGCTCACCACCGGGACTAGCGGGAGTCGGGTACCAAGAGACCCAGTACTTC. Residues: CASSPPGLAGVGYQETQYF.

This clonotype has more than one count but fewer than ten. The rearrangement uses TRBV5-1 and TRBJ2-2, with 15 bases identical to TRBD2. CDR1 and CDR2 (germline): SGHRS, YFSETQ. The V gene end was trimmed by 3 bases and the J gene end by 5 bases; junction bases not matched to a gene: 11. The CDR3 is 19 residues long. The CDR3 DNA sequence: TGCGCCAGCAGCTGGGTGCCGGGACTAGCGGGAGGAAATACCGGGGAGCTGTTTTTT. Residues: CASSWVPGLAGGNTGELFF.

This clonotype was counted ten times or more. CDR3 in DNA: TGTGCCAGCAGCGTTGGGGGGCACTCCTATAATTCACCCCTCCACTTT. It yields the protein CASSVGGHSYNSPLHF. This chain joins TRBV9 and TRBJ1-6; D is possibly TRBD1 (6 bases). The CDR3 is 16 amino acids. The germline V gene encodes CDR1 SGDLS and CDR2 YYNGEE. The V and J ends lost 2 bases and 0 bases respectively, with 9 bases between them.

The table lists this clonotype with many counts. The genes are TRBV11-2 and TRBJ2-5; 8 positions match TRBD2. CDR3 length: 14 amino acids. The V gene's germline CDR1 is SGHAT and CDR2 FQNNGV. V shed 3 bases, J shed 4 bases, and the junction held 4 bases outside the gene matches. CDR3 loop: CASSFGAGVETQYF. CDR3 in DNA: TGTGCCAGCAGCTTCGGAGCGGGAGTAGAGACCCAGTACTTC.

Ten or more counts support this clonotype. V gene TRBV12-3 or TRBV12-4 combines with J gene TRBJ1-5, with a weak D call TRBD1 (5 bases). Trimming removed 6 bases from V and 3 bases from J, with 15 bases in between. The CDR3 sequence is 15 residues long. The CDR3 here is CASSFGGGYNQPQHF. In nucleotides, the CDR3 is TGTGCCAGCAGCTTCGGGGGAGGCTACAATCAGCCCCAGCATTTT.

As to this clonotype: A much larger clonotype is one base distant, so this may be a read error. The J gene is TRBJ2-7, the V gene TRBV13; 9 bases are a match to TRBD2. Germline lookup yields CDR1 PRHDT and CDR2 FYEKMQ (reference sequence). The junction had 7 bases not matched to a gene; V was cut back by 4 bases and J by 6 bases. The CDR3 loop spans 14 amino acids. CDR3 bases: TGTGCCAGCAGCTCGGGACTAGCTGGCTCCGAGCAGTACTTC. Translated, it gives CASSSGLAGSEQYF.

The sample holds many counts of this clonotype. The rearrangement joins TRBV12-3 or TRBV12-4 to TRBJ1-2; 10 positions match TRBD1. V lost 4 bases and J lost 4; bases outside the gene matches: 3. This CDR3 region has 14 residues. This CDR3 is CASSWDRGTYGYTF. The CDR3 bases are TGTGCCAGCAGTTGGGACAGGGGAACCTATGGCTACACCTTC.

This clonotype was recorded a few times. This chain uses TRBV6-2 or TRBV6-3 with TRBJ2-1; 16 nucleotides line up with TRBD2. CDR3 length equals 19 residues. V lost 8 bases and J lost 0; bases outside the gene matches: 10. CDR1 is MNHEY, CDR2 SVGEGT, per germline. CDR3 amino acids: CASGPPGLAGGGSYNEQFF. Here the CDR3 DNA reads TGTGCCAGCGGCCCACCGGGACTAGCGGGGGGGGGCTCCTACAATGAGCAGTTCTTC.

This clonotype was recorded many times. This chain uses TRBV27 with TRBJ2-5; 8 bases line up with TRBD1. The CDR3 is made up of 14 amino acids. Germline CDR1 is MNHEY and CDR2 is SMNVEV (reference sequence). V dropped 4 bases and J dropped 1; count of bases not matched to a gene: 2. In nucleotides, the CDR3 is TGTGCCAGCAGTTCCGGACAGGGCCAAGAGACCCAGTACTTC. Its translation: CASSSGQGQETQYF.